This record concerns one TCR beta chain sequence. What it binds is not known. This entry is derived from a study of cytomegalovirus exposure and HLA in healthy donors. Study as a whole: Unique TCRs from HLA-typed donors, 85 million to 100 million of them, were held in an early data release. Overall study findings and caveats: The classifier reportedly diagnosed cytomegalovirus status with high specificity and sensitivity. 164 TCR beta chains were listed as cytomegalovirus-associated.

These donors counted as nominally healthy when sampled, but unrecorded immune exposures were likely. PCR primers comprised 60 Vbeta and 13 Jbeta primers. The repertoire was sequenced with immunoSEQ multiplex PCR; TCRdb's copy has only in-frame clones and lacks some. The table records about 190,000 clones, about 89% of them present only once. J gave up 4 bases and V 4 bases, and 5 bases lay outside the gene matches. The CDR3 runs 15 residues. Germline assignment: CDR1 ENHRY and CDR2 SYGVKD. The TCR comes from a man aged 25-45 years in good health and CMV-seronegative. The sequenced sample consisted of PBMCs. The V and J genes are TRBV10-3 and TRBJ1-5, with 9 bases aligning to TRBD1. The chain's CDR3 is CAISAAGTGNQPQHF. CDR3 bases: TGTGCCATCAGTGCTGCCGGGACAGGGAATCAGCCCCAGCATTTT.